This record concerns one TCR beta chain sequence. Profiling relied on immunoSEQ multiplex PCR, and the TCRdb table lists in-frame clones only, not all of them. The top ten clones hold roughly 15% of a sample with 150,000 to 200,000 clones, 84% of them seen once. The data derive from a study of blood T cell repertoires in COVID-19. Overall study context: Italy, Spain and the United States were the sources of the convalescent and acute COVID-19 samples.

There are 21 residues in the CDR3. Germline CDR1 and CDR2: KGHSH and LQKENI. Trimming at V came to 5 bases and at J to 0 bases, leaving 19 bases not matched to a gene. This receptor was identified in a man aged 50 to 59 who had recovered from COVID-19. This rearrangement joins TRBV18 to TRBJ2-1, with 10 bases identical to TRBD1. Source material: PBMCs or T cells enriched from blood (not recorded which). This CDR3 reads CASSFQAWTGGHPGSYNEQFF. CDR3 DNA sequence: TGTGCCAGCTCATTCCAGGCCTGGACAGGGGGTCATCCTGGCTCCTACAATGAGCAGTTCTTC.